These 13 T cell receptor beta chains share one sample of origin, sequenced in a study of blood T cell repertoires in COVID-19. Data came from immunoSEQ multiplex PCR; TCRdb stores just in-frame clones and leaves some out. This sample has about 210,000 clones, with roughly 80% found just once. The specimen was peripheral blood. These receptors were taken from a woman aged 80 or over with COVID-19, enrolled during active disease.

This chain joins TRBV5-1 and TRBJ2-2; TRBD2 matches at 10 bases. V was pared by 5 bases and J by 7 bases, with 11 bases of the junction left unmatched. Germline lookup yields CDR1 SGHRS and CDR2 YFSETQ. CDR3 length: 16 residues. The CDR3 sequence: CASRNLAGVSGGELFF. The CDR3 DNA reads TGCGCCAGCAGGAATCTAGCGGGAGTTTCTGGCGGGGAGCTGTTTTTT.

The chain has TRBV5-1 and TRBJ2-4, with D maybe TRBD1 (6 bases). Germline values: CDR1 SGHRS, CDR2 YFSETQ. The length of the CDR3 is 14 residues. Trimming stripped 2 bases from V and 3 bases from J, with 9 bases between. Written as DNA, the CDR3 is TGCGCCAGCAGCTTTAGCAGGGGCAAAAACATTCAGTACTTC. Residues: CASSFSRGKNIQYF.

The chain has TRBV5-4 and TRBJ2-5, with TRBD2 identical over 8 bases. V gave up 5 bases and J gave up 1 base; unmatched junction bases: 10. The CDR3 runs 16 residues. The germline V gene has CDR1 SGHNT and CDR2 YYREEE (reference sequence). The DNA for the CDR3 is TGTGCCAGCAGTAAAGGGACTAGGAACTCCCAAGAGACCCAGTACTTC. Translating gives CASSKGTRNSQETQYF. The full variable domain, rest sourced from reference TRBV5-4 and TRBJ2-5, is ETGVTQSPTHLIKTRGQQVTLRCSSQSGHNTVSWYQQALGQGPQFIFQYYREEENGRGNFPPRFSGLQFPNYSSELNVNALELDDSALYLCASSKGTRNSQETQYFGPGTRLLVL.

The V and J genes are TRBV5-1 and TRBJ1-6; D remains ambiguous. CDR3 length equals 15 residues. Germline values: CDR1 SGHRS, CDR2 YFSETQ. Deletions cut 0 bases from V and 6 bases from J, with 10 bases between. CDR3 nucleotides: TGCGCCAGCAGCTTGGAGAGGGCAGGTAATTCACCCCTCCACTTT. Amino acids: CASSLERAGNSPLHF. The full variable domain, with the rest looked up from reference TRBV5-1 and TRBJ1-6, is KAGVTQTPRYLIKTRGQQVTLSCSPISGHRSVSWYQQTPGQGLQFLFEYFSETQRNKGNFPGRFSGRQFSNSRSEMNVSTLELGDSALYLCASSLERAGNSPLHFGNGTRLTVT.

In this sample, this clone turned up once. This chain joins TRBV6-2 or TRBV6-3 and TRBJ2-1; 7 bases match TRBD1. V lost 2 bases and J lost 8; bases outside the gene matches: 6. The CDR3 consists of 14 residues. Germline V lookup: CDR1 MNHEY, CDR2 SVGEGT. CDR3: CASSYRQGVHEQFF. Here the CDR3 DNA reads TGTGCCAGCAGTTACAGGCAGGGGGTGCATGAGCAGTTCTTC.

The CDR3 protein is CASRIPGQGAEQYF. The CDR3 DNA follows: TGTGCCAGCAGGATTCCGGGACAGGGTGCCGAGCAGTACTTC. This chain connects TRBV6-5 to TRBJ2-7; 9 bases are a match to TRBD1. Losses at the gene ends were 6 bases for V and 6 bases for J; bases not matched to a gene: 9. CDR1 is MNHEY and CDR2 is SVGAGI in the germline V gene. The CDR3 length is 14 residues.

This clone showed up just a few times. The V call is TRBV15, the J call TRBJ1-5; D ambiguous. The V end lost 3 bases, the J end lost 0 bases, and 15 bases lay between the germline ends. The CDR3 covers 17 residues. The V gene's germline CDR1 is LNHNV and CDR2 YYDKDF (reference sequence). The CDR3 is CATSSSVRPLSNQPQHF. The DNA for the CDR3 is TGTGCCACCAGCAGTAGCGTTCGGCCGCTTAGCAATCAGCCCCAGCATTTT.

The chain uses TRBV29-1 and TRBJ2-5; 9 positions match TRBD1. CDR3 length equals 15 residues. After removal of 3 bases from V and 5 bases from J, the junction contained 10 bases not matched to a gene. Germline CDR1 SQVTM, CDR2 ANQGSEA. CDR3 DNA: TGCAGCGTTGAGGGTGTGGGGGGGACAGGGGAGACCCAGTACTTC. This gives the protein CSVEGVGGTGETQYF.

The chain combines TRBV18 with TRBJ2-5; TRBD2 matches 9 bases. The CDR3 length is 15 residues. CDR1 is KGHSH and CDR2 is LQKENI in the germline V gene. The ends lost 4 bases at V and 2 bases at J; junction bases unmatched: 5. As DNA, the CDR3 is TGTGCCAGCTCACAGTCCCTAGCGGGGCAAGAGACCCAGTACTTC. Translation: CASSQSLAGQETQYF.

This chain connects TRBV29-1 to TRBJ1-2; D is ambiguous. The germline V and J ends were trimmed by 8 bases and 4 bases, with 17 bases remaining between them. Germline values: CDR1 SQVTM, CDR2 ANQGSEA. The CDR3 contains 13 residues. The CDR3 here is CSTSPRGGYGYTF. In nucleotides, the CDR3 is TGCAGCACGTCCCCCCGCGGCGGCTATGGCTACACCTTC.

The chain carries TRBV7-3 and TRBJ2-3; 8 bases fit TRBD1. This CDR3 comprises 15 residues. Trimming took 5 bases from V and 5 from J; bases not matched to a gene: 9. Looked up from germline, CDR1 is SGHTA and CDR2 is FQGTGA. CDR3 DNA: TGTGCCAGCAGCCCCTCCGACAGGGGCATAGATACGCAGTATTTT. It specifies CASSPSDRGIDTQYF.

This clone was detected only a few times. This rearrangement joins TRBV5-1 to TRBJ1-5; D unclear. Per germline, CDR1 SGHRS and CDR2 YFSETQ. With 4 bases removed from V and 5 bases from J, the gap between germline ends came to 10 bases. The CDR3 length is 13 residues. The CDR3 loop is CASSIGPDQPQHF. The CDR3 DNA follows: TGCGCCAGCAGCATCGGTCCCGATCAGCCCCAGCATTTT. Variable domain in full (rest from reference TRBV5-1 and TRBJ1-5): KAGVTQTPRYLIKTRGQQVTLSCSPISGHRSVSWYQQTPGQGLQFLFEYFSETQRNKGNFPGRFSGRQFSNSRSEMNVSTLELGDSALYLCASSIGPDQPQHFGDGTRLSIL.

This chain uses TRBV6-5 with TRBJ2-1; D is unresolved. This CDR3 spans 12 amino acids. CDR1 and CDR2 from the germline V gene are MNHEY and SVGAGI. The V end lost 8 bases, the J end lost 2 bases, and 7 bases lay between the germline ends. The DNA for the CDR3 is TGTGCCAGCGGAGCCCCCTACAATGAGCAGTTCTTC. This gives the protein CASGAPYNEQFF.